This T cell receptor (beta chain) originates from a study of early T cells in non-severe SARS-CoV-2 infection (TCRdb year 2021). In the study overall: Bulk RNA from unsorted whole blood was used for TCR sequencing, so alpha and beta chains could not be paired.

What the research found in general, with its limitations: VDJdb matching was skewed toward anti-spike CD8 responses and likely underestimated virus-specific expansions by missing private and CD4 specificities.

Trimmed from V: 3 bases; trimmed from J: 3 bases; junction bases lacking a gene match: 19. The germline V gene encodes CDR1 SGDLS and CDR2 YYNGEE. The CDR3, cysteine through phenylalanine, is 20 amino acids long. The only DNA kept is the CDR3, 60 bases in frame from the first base. A case-control design nested within a healthcare worker cohort in London, UK, was used, with weekly nasopharyngeal swab PCR tests and blood sampling performed. Between 23 and 31 March 2020, the week of the UK lockdown, healthcare workers were enrolled and then followed up weekly for as long as 16 weeks. Libraries were made using 5' RACE. This sample was sequenced with a NextSeq 500. Unique molecular identifiers were attached to individual cDNA molecules in the TCR library protocol so that sequencing error and PCR bias could be corrected. Sequencing covered both TCR alpha and beta chains, and within each sample the abundances of alpha and beta sequences were tightly co-correlated. The study's processing was this. V gene, J gene and CDR3 annotation of TCR sequences was performed with Decombinator V4. TCRs were defined as expanded if a significant change between any two time points was detected under a Poisson model with p below 0.0001. TCR abundances were normalised to the total number of TCRs sequenced per sample and were expressed as counts per million. MAIT TCRs were defined by TRAV1-2 paired with TRAJ12, TRAJ20 or TRAJ33, and iNKT TCRs by TRAV10 paired with TRAJ18. VDJdb, accessed 1 November 2021, was searched for CMV, EBV and SARS-CoV-2 annotated TCRs, excluding TCRs annotated for multiple antigens. The public reads were reanalyzed by TCRdb: fastp trimming at Q25, MiXCR alignment, in-frame beta chains only. Rows are combined by CDR3 protein, so each entry shows the most common genes and DNA. The V and J calls here are based on TCRdb, not the publication. This sample holds roughly 58,000 distinct CDR3 sequences; 9.5% to 13% were observed only once. Of the sample, around 9.6% falls within the top ten clones.

This clonotype was picked up a small number of times. Its specific antigen is unknown. Base qualities are not provided; no much larger clone lies one nucleotide away. This chain joins TRBV9 to TRBJ2-2; the junction holds 8 bases that match TRBD1. The receptor comes from an adult who was a healthcare worker with PCR-confirmed SARS-CoV-2 infection or an uninfected control (not recorded which). Sequenced input: whole blood. The CDR3 region has the sequence CASSARPWGGQGMHTGELFF. DNA sequence: TGTGCCAGCAGCGCGAGACCCTGGGGAGGACAGGGAATGCACACCGGGGAGCTGTTTTTT.